These 15 T cell receptor beta chains came from one sample sequenced in a study of T cells in Graves' hyperthyroidism and ophthalmopathy. Amplified regions were TCR beta CDR3 sequences from RNA transcripts. The HTBI primer set served for first-round RT-PCR of the TCR CDR3. TCRdb re-analysed the multiplex PCR reads in MiXCR, keeping a single row per CDR3 protein. The sample carries under 700,000 distinct CDR3 sequences, more than 45% recorded once. The sample was peripheral blood or thyroid tissue (not recorded which). The receptor source for this set is a woman between 18 and 29 years old with Graves' hyperthyroidism.

The table lists this clonotype with many counts. This chain connects TRBV10-3 to TRBJ1-2; a possible D gene is TRBD1 (5 bases). This CDR3 contains 13 residues. Trimming took off 2 bases at V and 4 bases at J, with 8 bases between the two ends. The germline V gene encodes CDR1 ENHRY and CDR2 SYGVKD. The CDR3 is CAISEADSYGYTF. CDR3 sequence (DNA): TGTGCCATCAGTGAGGCTGACAGCTATGGCTACACCTTC.

V is TRBV5-1 and J is TRBJ1-6; D gene unclear. Germline V gives CDR1 SGHRS, CDR2 YFSETQ. The CDR3 runs to 15 residues. Trimming cost V 4 bases and J 7 bases, with 15 bases left between them. The DNA for the CDR3 is TGCGCCAGCAGCCCCGGGAGGGTTCGGAATTCACCCCTCCACTTT. Protein sequence: CASSPGRVRNSPLHF. The entire variable domain, with the rest obtained from reference TRBV5-1 and TRBJ1-6, is as follows: KAGVTQTPRYLIKTRGQQVTLSCSPISGHRSVSWYQQTPGQGLQFLFEYFSETQRNKGNFPGRFSGRQFSNSRSEMNVSTLELGDSALYLCASSPGRVRNSPLHFGNGTRLTVT.

This clonotype has at least ten counts. This chain connects TRBV7-9 to TRBJ1-4; possibly TRBD1 for D (5 bases). The CDR3 runs to 15 residues. Germline CDR1 and CDR2: SEHNR and FQNEAQ (reference sequence). V was clipped by 4 bases and J by 4 bases, with 13 bases between them. The CDR3 DNA reads TGTGCCAGCAGCTCGAACCCGGGACTTAATGAAAAACTGTTTTTT. This gives the protein CASSSNPGLNEKLFF.

The DNA of the CDR3 is TGCAGTGCTAGTGAGGGGGGCTATGAAAAACTGTTTTTT. As protein: CSASEGGYEKLFF. The chain has TRBV20-1 and TRBJ1-4, with D perhaps matching TRBD1 (6 bases). The germline V gene has CDR1 DFQATT and CDR2 SNEGSKA (reference sequence). The germline V and J ends were trimmed by 3 bases and 6 bases, with 11 bases remaining between them. The CDR3 consists of 13 residues.

This clonotype has at least ten counts. This chain joins TRBV25-1 and TRBJ1-5, with 8 positions matching TRBD1. The germline CDR1 and CDR2 sequences are MGHDK and SYGVNS. This CDR3 spans 13 amino acids. The V segment lost 6 bases and the J segment 6 bases; nucleotides outside the gene matches: 4. The CDR3 here is CASSRTGTQPQHF. CDR3 in DNA: TGTGCCAGCAGCCGGACAGGGACTCAGCCCCAGCATTTT.

The CDR3 is CSAKYGNSPLHF. For the CDR3, the DNA is TGCAGTGCTAAATACGGAAATTCACCCCTCCACTTT. The rearrangement joins TRBV20-1 to TRBJ1-6; no clear D. Per the germline V gene, CDR1 is DFQATT and CDR2 is SNEGSKA (reference sequence). CDR3 length: 12 amino acids. V lost 4 bases, J lost 7 bases, and 8 bases lay in between.

This rearrangement joins TRBV15 to TRBJ2-5; 12 nucleotides align to TRBD1. With 1 base clipped from V and 4 bases from J, the junction kept 10 bases outside the gene matches. Germline CDR1 reads LNHNV; CDR2 reads YYDKDF (reference sequence). This CDR3 contains 18 residues. In DNA, the CDR3 is TGTGCCACCAGCAGAGCCGCCGGGACAGGGGGCGGGGGAGAGACCCAGTACTTC. Its translation: CATSRAAGTGGGGETQYF. The complete variable domain, with remaining parts taken from reference TRBV15 and TRBJ2-5, reads DAMVIQNPRYQVTQFGKPVTLSCSQTLNHNVMYWYQQKSSQAPKLLFHYYDKDFNNEADTPDNFQSRRPNTSFCFLDIRSPGLGDTAMYLCATSRAAGTGGGGETQYFGPGTRLLVL.

This clonotype appeared many times. The chain employs TRBV7-9 and TRBJ1-1; D ambiguous. Germline CDR1 SEHNR, CDR2 FQNEAQ (reference sequence). CDR3 length: 14 residues. The V end was cut by 4 bases, the J end by 1 base, with 10 bases between. The CDR3 sequence: CASSSRAANTEAFF. CDR3 sequence (DNA): TGTGCCAGCAGCTCCAGAGCGGCGAACACTGAAGCTTTCTTT.

The chain combines TRBV2 with TRBJ1-2; the D gene is possibly TRBD1 (5 bases). CDR1 is SNHLY and CDR2 is FYNNEI in the germline V gene. This CDR3 has 17 residues. V lost 4 bases, J lost 1 base, and 19 bases lay in between. DNA of the CDR3: TGTGCCAGCAGTGCCCGGGGCAGGTCGTCCTTTAACTATGGCTACACCTTC. This codes for CASSARGRSSFNYGYTF.

The sample holds one count of this clonotype. The chain joins TRBV29-1 to TRBJ1-2; D perhaps matches TRBD1 (6 bases). The V gene lost 7 bases and the J gene lost 1 base, with 10 bases spanning the gap. The CDR3 has 12 amino acids. Germline-derived CDR1 and CDR2 are SQVTM and ANQGSEA. DNA of the CDR3: TGCAGCGGTCGAGGGGGTAACTATGGCTACACCTTC. Amino acids: CSGRGGNYGYTF.

The chain has TRBV10-1 and TRBJ1-1; the D gene is possibly TRBD1 (5 bases). Germline V gene sequence: CDR1 WNHNN, CDR2 SYGVQD (reference sequence). The CDR3 has 13 amino acids. V was shortened by 10 bases and J by 4 bases, with 16 bases between the two germline ends. CDR3 sequence: CATLHLQGTEAFF. In DNA form, the CDR3 reads TGCGCCACCCTACATCTCCAGGGCACTGAAGCTTTCTTT.

This clonotype was counted a few times. The chain couples TRBV9 to TRBJ2-7, with D possibly TRBD2 on 6 matching bases. With 4 bases removed from V and 3 bases from J, the gap between germline ends came to 14 bases. This CDR3 region has 14 residues. CDR1 is SGDLS, CDR2 YYNGEE, per germline. CDR3 amino acids: CASSPGGSVYEQYF. CDR3 sequence (DNA): TGTGCCAGCAGCCCCGGAGGGTCAGTCTACGAGCAGTACTTC.

This clonotype has ten or more counts. CDR3 in amino acids: CASKGLAGTDTQYF. CDR3 nucleotides: TGTGCCAGCAAGGGGCTAGCGGGCACAGATACGCAGTATTTT. V gene TRBV2 combines with J gene TRBJ2-3; 7 bases are shared with TRBD2. Trimming removed 7 bases from V and 1 base from J; junction bases left unmatched: 5. Germline V CDR1 and CDR2: SNHLY, FYNNEI. The CDR3 sequence is 14 residues long.

The chain recombines TRBV21-1 with TRBJ2-2; the tabulated D call, TRBD1, remains unverified against the DNA. TRBV21-1 is labeled a pseudogene. CDR3 length equals 16 residues. Written as DNA, the CDR3 is TGTGCCAGCAGCATGCAGACAGGGGGAATAACCGGGGAGCTGTTTTTT. Its protein product is CASSMQTGGITGELFF.

A remark on this clonotype: A much larger clone is a single base away; this may be a read error. The chain uses TRBV7-9 and TRBJ2-5; 8 bases fit TRBD1. The CDR3 extends over 14 amino acids. V dropped 7 bases and J dropped 5; count of bases not matched to a gene: 9. Per germline, CDR1 SEHNR and CDR2 FQNEAQ (reference sequence). CDR3 DNA sequence: TGTGCCAGCAACCCCCGGACAGGGTGGGAGACCCAGTACTTC. It is translated as CASNPRTGWETQYF. The variable domain in full, with the rest retrieved from reference TRBV7-9 and TRBJ2-5, is DTGVSQNPRHKITKRGQNVTFRCDPISEHNRLYWYRQTLGQGPEFLTYFQNEAQLEKSRLLSDRFSAERPKGSFSTLEIQRTEQGDSAMYLCASNPRTGWETQYFGPGTRLLVL.